This TCR beta chain originates from a study of response to subunit inactivated influenza vaccine. Study-level results: Authors suggested few new T cells are recruited by each seasonal influenza vaccination.

This clonotype appeared a few times. Its antigen is undetermined. Between the trimmed V and J ends, which lost 5 bases and 1 base, there was a span of 13 bases. This CDR3 comprises 15 residues. Germline CDR1 reads SGHTA; CDR2 reads FQGNSA. TCRdb recomputed calls from the RT-PCR reads with MiXCR, one row per CDR3 protein. The data show 150,000 or so distinct CDR3 sequences, around 10% seen once. Specimen: CD8+ T cells sorted from PBMCs, collected about 24 months after vaccination. This clonotype originated in a man between 50 and 69 years old who received an inactivated influenza vaccine. V and J are TRBV7-2 and TRBJ2-3, with a tentative D call TRBD1 (5 bases). The CDR3 here is CASSLLWGGTDTQYF. The CDR3 region has the DNA TGTGCCAGCAGCCTCCTCTGGGGCGGCACAGATACGCAGTATTTT. The entire variable domain, with the rest obtained from reference TRBV7-2 and TRBJ2-3, is as follows: GAGVSQSPSNKVTEKGKDVELRCDPISGHTALYWYRQSLGQGLEFLIYFQGNSAPDKSGLPSDRFSAERTGGSVSTLTIQRTQQEDSAVYLCASSLLWGGTDTQYFGPGTRLTVL.